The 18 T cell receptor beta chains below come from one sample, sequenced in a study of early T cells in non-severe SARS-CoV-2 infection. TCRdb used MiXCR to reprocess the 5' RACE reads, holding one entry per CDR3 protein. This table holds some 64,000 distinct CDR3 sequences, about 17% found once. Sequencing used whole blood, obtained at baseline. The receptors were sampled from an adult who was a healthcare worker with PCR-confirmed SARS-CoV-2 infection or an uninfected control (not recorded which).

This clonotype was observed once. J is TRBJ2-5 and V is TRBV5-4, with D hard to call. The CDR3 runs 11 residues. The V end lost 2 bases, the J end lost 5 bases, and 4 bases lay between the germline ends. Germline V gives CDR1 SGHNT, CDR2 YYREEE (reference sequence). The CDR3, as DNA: TGTGCCAGCAGCTTTTCGGAGACCCAGTACTTC. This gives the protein CASSFSETQYF.

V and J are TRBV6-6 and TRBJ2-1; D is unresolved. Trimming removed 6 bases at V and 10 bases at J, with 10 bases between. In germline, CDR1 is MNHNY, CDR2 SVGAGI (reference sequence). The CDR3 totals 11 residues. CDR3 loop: CASRSPSEQFF. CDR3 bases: TGTGCCAGCAGATCTCCATCGGAGCAGTTCTTC.

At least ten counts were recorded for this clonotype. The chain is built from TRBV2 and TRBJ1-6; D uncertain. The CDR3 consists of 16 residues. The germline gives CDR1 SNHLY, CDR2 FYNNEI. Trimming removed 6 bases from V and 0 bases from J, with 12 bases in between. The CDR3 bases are TGTGCCAGCAGCGGTCGAAGTGTCTCCTATAATTCACCCCTCCACTTT. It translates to CASSGRSVSYNSPLHF.

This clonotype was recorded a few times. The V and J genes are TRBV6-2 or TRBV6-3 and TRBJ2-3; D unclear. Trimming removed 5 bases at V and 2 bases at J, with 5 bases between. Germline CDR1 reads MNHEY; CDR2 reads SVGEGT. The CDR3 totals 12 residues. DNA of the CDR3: TGTGCCAGCAGTACCAACACAGATACGCAGTATTTT. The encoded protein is CASSTNTDTQYF.

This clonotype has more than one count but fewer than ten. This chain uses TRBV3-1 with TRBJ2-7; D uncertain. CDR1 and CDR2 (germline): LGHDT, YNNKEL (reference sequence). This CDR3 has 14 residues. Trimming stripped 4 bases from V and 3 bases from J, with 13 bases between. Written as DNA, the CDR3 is TGTGCCAGCAGCCCCACGTGGCAGAACTACGAGCAGTACTTC. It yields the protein CASSPTWQNYEQYF.

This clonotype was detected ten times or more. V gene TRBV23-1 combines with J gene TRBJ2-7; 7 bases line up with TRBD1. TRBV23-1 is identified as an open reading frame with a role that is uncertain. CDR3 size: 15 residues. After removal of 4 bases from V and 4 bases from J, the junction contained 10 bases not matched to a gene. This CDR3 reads CASSPYRGAHYEQYF. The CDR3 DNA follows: TGCGCCAGCAGTCCGTACAGGGGTGCACATTACGAGCAGTACTTC.

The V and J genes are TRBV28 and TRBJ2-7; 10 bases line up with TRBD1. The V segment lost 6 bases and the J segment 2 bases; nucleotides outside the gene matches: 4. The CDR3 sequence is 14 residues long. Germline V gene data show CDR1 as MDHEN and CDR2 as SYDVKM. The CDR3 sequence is CASRPGQGTYEQYF. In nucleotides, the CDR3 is TGTGCCAGCAGGCCGGGACAGGGGACCTACGAGCAGTACTTC. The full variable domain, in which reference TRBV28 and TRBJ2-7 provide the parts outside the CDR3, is DVKVTQSSRYLVKRTGEKVFLECVQDMDHENMFWYRQDPGLGLRLIYFSYDVKMKEKGDIPEGYSVSREKKERFSLILESASTNQTSMYLCASRPGQGTYEQYFGPGTRLTVT.

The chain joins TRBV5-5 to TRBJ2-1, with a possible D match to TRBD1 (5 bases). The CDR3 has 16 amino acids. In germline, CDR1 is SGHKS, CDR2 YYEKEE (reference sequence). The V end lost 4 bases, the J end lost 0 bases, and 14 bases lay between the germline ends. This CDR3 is CASSLPRADSYNEQFF. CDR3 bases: TGTGCCAGCAGCCTTCCCAGGGCAGACTCCTACAATGAGCAGTTCTTC.

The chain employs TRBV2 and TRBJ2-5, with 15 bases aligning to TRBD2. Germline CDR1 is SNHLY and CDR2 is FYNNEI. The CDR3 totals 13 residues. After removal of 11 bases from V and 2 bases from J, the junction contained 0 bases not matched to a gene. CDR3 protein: CAGLAGGQETQYF. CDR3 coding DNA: TGTGCCGGACTAGCGGGAGGGCAAGAGACCCAGTACTTC.

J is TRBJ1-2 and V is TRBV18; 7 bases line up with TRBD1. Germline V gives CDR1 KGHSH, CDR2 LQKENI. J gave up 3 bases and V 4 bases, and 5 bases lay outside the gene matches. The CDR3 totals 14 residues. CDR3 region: CASSRRTGDYGYTF. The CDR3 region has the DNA TGTGCCAGCTCACGTCGGACAGGAGACTATGGCTACACCTTC.

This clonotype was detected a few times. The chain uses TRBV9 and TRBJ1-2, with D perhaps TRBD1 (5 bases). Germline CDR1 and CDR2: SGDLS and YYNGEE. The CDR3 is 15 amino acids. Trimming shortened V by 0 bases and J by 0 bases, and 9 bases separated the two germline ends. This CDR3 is CASSVGDSSNYGYTF. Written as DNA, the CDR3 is TGTGCCAGCAGCGTAGGTGACAGCTCTAACTATGGCTACACCTTC.

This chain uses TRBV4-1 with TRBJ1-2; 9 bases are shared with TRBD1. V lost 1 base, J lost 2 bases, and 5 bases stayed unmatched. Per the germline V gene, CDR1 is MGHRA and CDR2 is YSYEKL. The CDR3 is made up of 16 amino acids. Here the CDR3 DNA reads TGCGCCAGCAGCCAAGCCGGGACAGGGTCAAACTATGGCTACACCTTC. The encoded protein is CASSQAGTGSNYGYTF.

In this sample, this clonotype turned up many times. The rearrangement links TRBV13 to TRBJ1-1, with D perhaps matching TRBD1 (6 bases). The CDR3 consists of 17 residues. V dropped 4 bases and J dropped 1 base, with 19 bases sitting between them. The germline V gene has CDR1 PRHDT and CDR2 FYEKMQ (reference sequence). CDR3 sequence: CASSWPGQRGRNTEAFF. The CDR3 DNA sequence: TGTGCCAGCAGCTGGCCGGGACAACGAGGAAGGAACACTGAAGCTTTCTTT.

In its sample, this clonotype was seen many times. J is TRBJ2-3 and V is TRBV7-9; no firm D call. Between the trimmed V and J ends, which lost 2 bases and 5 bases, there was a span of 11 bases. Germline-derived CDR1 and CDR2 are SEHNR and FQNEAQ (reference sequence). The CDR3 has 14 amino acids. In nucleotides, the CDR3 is TGTGCCAGCAGCTTACCTTCGATAAAAGATACGCAGTATTTT. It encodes CASSLPSIKDTQYF.

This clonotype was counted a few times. The CDR3 coding sequence is TGTGCCATCAGTGATGGTTTGGGCTCTTCCTACAATGAGCAGTTCTTC. Its protein product is CAISDGLGSSYNEQFF. V gene TRBV10-3 combines with J gene TRBJ2-1; D unclear. From germline, CDR1 is ENHRY and CDR2 SYGVKD. CDR3 length equals 16 residues. V dropped 3 bases and J dropped 1 base, with 13 bases sitting between them.

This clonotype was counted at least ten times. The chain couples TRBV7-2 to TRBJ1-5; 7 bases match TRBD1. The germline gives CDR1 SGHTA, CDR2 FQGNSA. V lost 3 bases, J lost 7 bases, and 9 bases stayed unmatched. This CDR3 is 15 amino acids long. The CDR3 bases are TGTGCCAGCAGCTTTGGGACAGCACAGAGACAGCCCCAGCATTTT. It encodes CASSFGTAQRQPQHF.

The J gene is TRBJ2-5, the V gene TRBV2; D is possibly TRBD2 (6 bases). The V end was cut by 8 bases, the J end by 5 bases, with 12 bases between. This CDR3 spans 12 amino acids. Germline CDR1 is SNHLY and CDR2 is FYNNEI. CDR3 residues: CASDRLEETQYF. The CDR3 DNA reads TGTGCCAGCGACCGACTAGAGGAGACCCAGTACTTC.

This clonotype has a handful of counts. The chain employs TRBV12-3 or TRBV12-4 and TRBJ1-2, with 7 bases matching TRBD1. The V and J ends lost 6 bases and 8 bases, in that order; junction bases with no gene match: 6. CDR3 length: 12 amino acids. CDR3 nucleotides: TGTGCCAGCAGCCCGGGACAGACCGGCTACACCTTC. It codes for CASSPGQTGYTF.